These T cell receptor beta chains were read from a single sample in a study of technical replicates of blood from several donors. The protocol was immunoSEQ multiplex PCR, while the TCRdb copy is restricted to in-frame clones and leaves out a portion. Of almost 55,000 clones listed, 94% are singletons. Specimen: T cells isolated from PBMCs. The receptors were gathered from a human donor in good health. CDR3s include the opening cysteine and the closing phenylalanine or tryptophan. D genes are given only for firm matches. Clone size is shown for a subset of rows, as once, few, many or a class of expanded clone.

clone_size: .
v_call: TRBV6-6
d_call: .
j_call: TRBJ2-1
cdr3_nt: TGTGCCACCGGGAGTCCCTACAATGAGCAGTTCTTC
cdr3_aa: CATGSPYNEQFF

clone_size: .
v_call: TRBV5-1
d_call: .
j_call: TRBJ2-5
cdr3_nt: TGCGCCAGCAGCTTGAACGGTGAAGAGACCCAGTACTTC
cdr3_aa: CASSLNGEETQYF

clone_size: .
v_call: TRBV5-1
d_call: TRBD1
j_call: TRBJ1-2
cdr3_nt: TGCGCCAGCAGCTTGATGGGACAGGGCGAGATAATAGGCTACACCTTC
cdr3_aa: CASSLMGQGEIIGYTF

clone_size: .
v_call: TRBV28
d_call: .
j_call: TRBJ2-7
cdr3_nt: TGTGCCAGCAGTTTAACAGGGAAGACCGGGTACTTC
cdr3_aa: CASSLTGKTGYF

clone_size: .
v_call: TRBV5-6
d_call: TRBD2
j_call: TRBJ2-1
cdr3_nt: TGTGCCAGCAGCCCCGGGACTAGCGGGGACAATGAGCAGTTCTTC
cdr3_aa: CASSPGTSGDNEQFF

clone_size: .
v_call: TRBV5-1
d_call: TRBD1
j_call: TRBJ1-2
cdr3_nt: TGCGCCAGCAGCAGGGGACAGGGTCATCGGGGCTACACCTTC
cdr3_aa: CASSRGQGHRGYTF

clone_size: .
v_call: TRBV11-2
d_call: .
j_call: TRBJ2-5
cdr3_nt: TGTGCCAGCAGCTTAGACGTGACCCAGTACTTC
cdr3_aa: CASSLDVTQYF

clone_size: .
v_call: TRBV6-5
d_call: .
j_call: TRBJ1-5
cdr3_nt: TGTGCCAGCAGTCCTGTCGTCCCTAGCAATCAGCCCCAGCATTTT
cdr3_aa: CASSPVVPSNQPQHF

clone_size: .
v_call: TRBV10-1
d_call: TRBD2
j_call: TRBJ2-1
cdr3_nt: TGCGCCAGCAGTGAGTCGGGACTAGCGGGTGTGAGGATCGCTGATAATGAGCAGTTCTTC
cdr3_aa: CASSESGLAGVRIADNEQFF

clone_size: .
v_call: TRBV5-1
d_call: TRBD2
j_call: TRBJ2-5
cdr3_nt: TGCGCCAGCAGGGGAGGGGAGACCCAGTACTTC
cdr3_aa: CASRGGETQYF

clone_size: once
v_call: TRBV6-5
d_call: TRBD1
j_call: TRBJ2-2
cdr3_nt: TGTGCCAGCACCCGGACAGGGTTCGGGCGCGGGGAGCTGTTTTTT
cdr3_aa: CASTRTGFGRGELFF

clone_size: .
v_call: TRBV15
d_call: TRBD1
j_call: TRBJ2-3
cdr3_nt: TGTGCCACCAGCAGCCTCCGGGACAGGGCGACGGCAGATACGCAGTATTTT
cdr3_aa: CATSSLRDRATADTQYF

clone_size: .
v_call: TRBV28
d_call: .
j_call: TRBJ2-7
cdr3_nt: TGTGCCAGCACTCAAGACAGGAATTACTACGAGCAGTACTTC
cdr3_aa: CASTQDRNYYEQYF

clone_size: .
v_call: TRBV9
d_call: TRBD2
j_call: TRBJ2-7
cdr3_nt: TGTGCCAGCAGCGTAGGGACTAGCGGGAACGCTATTATCTACGAGCAGTACTTC
cdr3_aa: CASSVGTSGNAIIYEQYF

clone_size: .
v_call: TRBV10-2
d_call: .
j_call: TRBJ2-1
cdr3_nt: TGCGCCAACTCACAGGGAGGGAATGAGCAGTTCTTC
cdr3_aa: CANSQGGNEQFF

clone_size: .
v_call: TRBV28
d_call: .
j_call: TRBJ1-5
cdr3_nt: TGTGCCAGCAGTTCAGAGATGGGGGCAGAGCCCCAGCATTTT
cdr3_aa: CASSSEMGAEPQHF

clone_size: .
v_call: TRBV20-1
d_call: TRBD2
j_call: TRBJ2-7
cdr3_nt: TGCAGTGCTAGAACGGGAGGCGAGCAGTACTTC
cdr3_aa: CSARTGGEQYF

clone_size: .
v_call: TRBV29-1
d_call: .
j_call: TRBJ1-2
cdr3_nt: TGCAGCGTTGATGCGGAGTATGGCTACACCTTC
cdr3_aa: CSVDAEYGYTF

clone_size: .
v_call: TRBV28
d_call: .
j_call: TRBJ1-1
cdr3_nt: TGTGCCAGCTTTATGCCTGGGGGCTACACTGAAGCTTTCTTT
cdr3_aa: CASFMPGGYTEAFF

clone_size: .
v_call: TRBV5-6
d_call: .
j_call: TRBJ2-4
cdr3_nt: TGTGCCAGCAGCGACGGTAGGATGCGGGGAAACATTCAGTACTTC
cdr3_aa: CASSDGRMRGNIQYF

clone_size: .
v_call: TRBV10-3
d_call: .
j_call: TRBJ1-5
cdr3_nt: TGTGCCATCAGTGAGTCTCTAGGATTACAGCCCCAGCATTTT
cdr3_aa: CAISESLGLQPQHF

clone_size: .
v_call: TRBV11-2
d_call: TRBD1
j_call: TRBJ1-2
cdr3_nt: TGTGCCAGCAGCTTACAGGGGGGAAACTATGGCTACACCTTC
cdr3_aa: CASSLQGGNYGYTF

clone_size: .
v_call: TRBV6-6
d_call: TRBD1
j_call: TRBJ2-7
cdr3_nt: TGTGCCAGCAGCGATCCGGGACAGGGCTCCTACGAGCAGTACTTC
cdr3_aa: CASSDPGQGSYEQYF

clone_size: .
v_call: TRBV28
d_call: TRBD2
j_call: TRBJ2-7
cdr3_nt: TGTGCCAGCAGCACCGAAGGCCTTTCAGCGGGAGACGAGCAGTACTTC
cdr3_aa: CASSTEGLSAGDEQYF

clone_size: .
v_call: TRBV6-5
d_call: .
j_call: TRBJ2-5
cdr3_nt: TGTGCCAGCAGTTACTCGACTAGGCAAGAGACCCAGTACTTC
cdr3_aa: CASSYSTRQETQYF

clone_size: once
v_call: TRBV6-5
d_call: TRBD2
j_call: TRBJ2-7
cdr3_nt: TGTGCCAGCAGTCAGCGGGGGGCAGGCTACGAGCAGTACTTC
cdr3_aa: CASSQRGAGYEQYF

clone_size: .
v_call: TRBV9
d_call: TRBD2
j_call: TRBJ2-5
cdr3_nt: TGTGCCAGCACGGGCGGGGGGACTGTGGAGACCCAGTACTTC
cdr3_aa: CASTGGGTVETQYF

clone_size: .
v_call: TRBV10-2
d_call: TRBD1
j_call: TRBJ1-1
cdr3_nt: TGCGCCAGCAGGGACGGACAGGCGAACACTGAAGCTTTCTTT
cdr3_aa: CASRDGQANTEAFF

clone_size: .
v_call: TRBV18
d_call: TRBD1
j_call: TRBJ1-1
cdr3_nt: TGTGCCAGCTCACCGTTGGACGGGACAGGGGATGGAGCTTTCTTT
cdr3_aa: CASSPLDGTGDGAFF

clone_size: .
v_call: TRBV7-9
d_call: TRBD2
j_call: TRBJ2-5
cdr3_nt: TGTGCCAGCAGCCCACCCACTCGTCCAACTAGCTGGGGGGGGGAGACCCAGTACTTC
cdr3_aa: CASSPPTRPTSWGGETQYF

clone_size: .
v_call: TRBV28
d_call: TRBD2
j_call: TRBJ2-5
cdr3_nt: TGTGCCAGCAGTTCGGCGGGACTAGCGGGGCAAGAGACCCAGTACTTC
cdr3_aa: CASSSAGLAGQETQYF

clone_size: .
v_call: TRBV6-5
d_call: .
j_call: TRBJ1-1
cdr3_nt: TGTGCCAGCAGTTACCCAGGGGACACTGAAGCTTTCTTT
cdr3_aa: CASSYPGDTEAFF

clone_size: few
v_call: TRBV11-3
d_call: TRBD2
j_call: TRBJ2-7
cdr3_nt: TGTGCCAGCAGCTTAGGGGATTGGCGGGGGTCTGATGAGCAGTACTTC
cdr3_aa: CASSLGDWRGSDEQYF

clone_size: .
v_call: TRBV5-1
d_call: TRBD1
j_call: TRBJ1-2
cdr3_nt: TGCGCCAGCAGCTCGGGACAGAACTATGGCTACACCTTC
cdr3_aa: CASSSGQNYGYTF

clone_size: .
v_call: TRBV7-6
d_call: .
j_call: TRBJ2-3
cdr3_nt: TGTGCCAGCAGCCTTAGGGCGGAGGGCGGAGGGTTTTCTAGCACAGATACGCAGTATTTT
cdr3_aa: CASSLRAEGGGFSSTDTQYF

clone_size: .
v_call: TRBV18
d_call: .
j_call: TRBJ1-1
cdr3_nt: TGTGCCAGCTCACCAAGGGGTATGGATACTGAAGCTTTCTTT
cdr3_aa: CASSPRGMDTEAFF

clone_size: .
v_call: TRBV5-1
d_call: .
j_call: TRBJ2-1
cdr3_nt: TGCGCCAGCAGCTTGGGGACAGATGAGCAGTTCTTC
cdr3_aa: CASSLGTDEQFF

clone_size: .
v_call: TRBV6-5
d_call: TRBD2
j_call: TRBJ2-2
cdr3_nt: TGTGCCAGCAGTTTTCTACCTAGCGGGAGGACCGGGGAGCTGTTTTTT
cdr3_aa: CASSFLPSGRTGELFF

clone_size: .
v_call: TRBV7-9
d_call: .
j_call: TRBJ2-2
cdr3_nt: TGTGCCAGCTTCGGGGAAACGAACACCGGGGAGCTGTTTTTT
cdr3_aa: CASFGETNTGELFF

clone_size: .
v_call: TRBV5-1
d_call: TRBD1
j_call: TRBJ1-1
cdr3_nt: TGCGCCAGCAGCCCGGACCTTTCCAGGGGGAATGAAGCTTTCTTT
cdr3_aa: CASSPDLSRGNEAFF

clone_size: .
v_call: TRBV5-1
d_call: TRBD1
j_call: TRBJ2-1
cdr3_nt: TGCGCCAGCAGCGGACAGGGGGCGAGGGGGACCTACAATGAGCAGTTCTTC
cdr3_aa: CASSGQGARGTYNEQFF

clone_size: .
v_call: TRBV5-1
d_call: TRBD1
j_call: TRBJ2-5
cdr3_nt: TGCGCCAGCCGATCCTCTTCGACAGGGGGAGGAGAGACCCAGTACTTC
cdr3_aa: CASRSSSTGGGETQYF

clone_size: once
v_call: TRBV6-5
d_call: .
j_call: TRBJ2-3
cdr3_nt: TGTGCCAGCAGTTACTCGAGATCTGATACGCAGTATTTT
cdr3_aa: CASSYSRSDTQYF

clone_size: .
v_call: TRBV5-1
d_call: .
j_call: TRBJ1-1
cdr3_nt: TGCGCCAGCAGCTTGGGCGGGCCGGGTGGAGACACTGAAGCTTTCTTT
cdr3_aa: CASSLGGPGGDTEAFF

clone_size: .
v_call: TRBV14
d_call: .
j_call: TRBJ2-7
cdr3_nt: TGTGCCAGCAGCCAAGTCCCAGAACCACCGTACGAGCAGTACTTC
cdr3_aa: CASSQVPEPPYEQYF

clone_size: few
v_call: TRBV29-1
d_call: TRBD2
j_call: TRBJ2-1
cdr3_nt: TGCAGCGTTGAACGGGGGGGGTCCGATGAGCAGTTCTTC
cdr3_aa: CSVERGGSDEQFF

clone_size: .
v_call: TRBV5-1
d_call: .
j_call: TRBJ2-5
cdr3_nt: TGCGCCAGCAGCTTGGGAGATACTAAAGGGACCCAGTACTTC
cdr3_aa: CASSLGDTKGTQYF

clone_size: .
v_call: TRBV5-1
d_call: TRBD1
j_call: TRBJ1-5
cdr3_nt: TGCGCCAGCAGCCTGACAGGGAGAGGGGGCAATCAGCCCCAGCATTTT
cdr3_aa: CASSLTGRGGNQPQHF

clone_size: .
v_call: TRBV11-3
d_call: TRBD1
j_call: TRBJ2-7
cdr3_nt: TGTGCCAGCAGAGAGGGGACAGTCTCCTACGAGCAGTACTTC
cdr3_aa: CASREGTVSYEQYF